The 17 T cell receptor beta chains below were found in one sample sequenced in a study of blood T cell repertoires in COVID-19. Here immunoSEQ multiplex PCR was the method, and the copy in TCRdb shows in-frame clones only, minus some. This sample yields approximately 99,000 clones, of which 60% to 85% are seen a single time; around a sixth belongs to the top ten. Sequenced sample: peripheral blood. All receptors come from a woman aged 80 or older with active or convalescent COVID-19.

Regarding this clone: The junction departs from germline at one end; a sequencing error may be responsible. J is TRBJ1-2 and V is TRBV5-1; 10 positions agree with TRBD1. Germline V lookup: CDR1 SGHRS, CDR2 YFSETQ. The CDR3 is 15 amino acids. The CDR3 DNA is TGTGCCAGCAGCTCACCCGGGACAGGGGTTGGTGGCTACACCTTC. Translation: CASSSPGTGVGGYTF.

This clone showed up just a few times. For the CDR3, the DNA is TGTGCCAGCTCTCCAGGGTACACTGAAGCTTTCTTT. Translating gives CASSPGYTEAFF. The rearrangement uses TRBV6-5 and TRBJ1-1, with a possible D match to TRBD1 (5 bases). This CDR3 has 12 amino acids. Germline-derived CDR1 and CDR2 are MNHEY and SVGAGI. V gave up 8 bases and J gave up 3 bases, with 10 bases separating them.

V usage is TRBV27 and J usage is TRBJ2-7; 7 nucleotides agree with TRBD2. V lost 7 bases to trimming and J lost 0 bases; unmatched junction nucleotides: 6. The CDR3 runs 14 residues. Germline values: CDR1 MNHEY, CDR2 SMNVEV (reference sequence). CDR3 nucleotides: TGTGCCAGCAAGCCCCTAGCGGCCTCCTACGAGCAGTACTTC. Translated, it gives CASKPLAASYEQYF.

V gene TRBV25-1 combines with J gene TRBJ1-2; D ambiguous. The CDR3 totals 13 residues. Germline V gene data show CDR1 as MGHDK and CDR2 as SYGVNS. V gave up 7 bases and J gave up 3 bases, with 12 bases separating them. CDR3 coding DNA: TGTGCCAGCACAACTAGCGGCTACTATGGCTACACCTTC. This codes for CASTTSGYYGYTF.

This clone was seen only once. The chain joins TRBV11-2 to TRBJ1-3, with D maybe TRBD1 (6 bases). Deletions cut 5 bases from V and 0 bases from J, with 17 bases between. CDR3 length: 17 residues. Germline lookup yields CDR1 SGHAT and CDR2 FQNNGV. The CDR3 is CASSRMTGSLSGNTIYF. In DNA form, the CDR3 reads TGTGCCAGCAGCCGTATGACAGGATCGCTCTCTGGAAACACCATATATTTT.

The chain uses TRBV6-5 and TRBJ1-2; the match to TRBD1 covers 7 bases. From germline, CDR1 is MNHEY and CDR2 SVGAGI. With 4 bases clipped from V and 2 bases from J, the junction kept 7 bases outside the gene matches. This CDR3 is built from 15 residues. CDR3 nucleotide sequence: TGTGCCAGCAGTTTAACCGGGACAGTGAACTATGGCTACACCTTC. This encodes CASSLTGTVNYGYTF.

This clone came up a few times. The chain combines TRBV2 with TRBJ1-2, with 9 bases lining up with TRBD1. CDR1 and CDR2 (germline): SNHLY, FYNNEI. The CDR3 consists of 12 residues. V shed 6 bases, J shed 6 bases, and the junction held 2 bases outside the gene matches. The CDR3 DNA sequence: TGTGCCAGCAGGGACAGGGGAGATGGCTACACCTTC. Its translation: CASRDRGDGYTF.

This chain links TRBV6-1 with TRBJ1-4, with unresolved D. The CDR3 extends over 16 amino acids. The V end was cut by 4 bases, the J end by 4 bases, with 16 bases between. Germline V CDR1 and CDR2: MNHNS, SASEGT. The CDR3 nucleotides are TGTGCCAGCAGTGGCTTAGCCCGAGGAGATAATGAAAAACTGTTTTTT. This translates into CASSGLARGDNEKLFF.

V usage is TRBV28 and J usage is TRBJ2-5; the match to TRBD2 covers 8 bases. Germline loops: CDR1 MDHEN, CDR2 SYDVKM. Losses at the gene ends were 3 bases for V and 5 bases for J; bases not matched to a gene: 17. The CDR3 runs to 18 residues. In nucleotides, the CDR3 is TGTGCCAGCAGTTTCGAATTTTCCGAGCTAGCGGGTCGGGAGACCCAGTACTTC. Its translation: CASSFEFSELAGRETQYF.

The genes are TRBV7-2 and TRBJ2-2; D is possibly TRBD2 (7 bases). V was cut by 2 bases and J by 5 bases, with 12 bases left in between. Looked up from germline, CDR1 is SGHTA and CDR2 is FQGNSA. The CDR3 covers 15 residues. The CDR3 region has the DNA TGTGCCAGCAGCTTATCGGGGGGCCGGACCGGGGAGCTGTTTTTT. Residues: CASSLSGGRTGELFF. Drawing the rest from reference TRBV7-2 and TRBJ2-2, the complete variable domain is GAGVSQSPSNKVTEKGKDVELRCDPISGHTALYWYRQSLGQGLEFLIYFQGNSAPDKSGLPSDRFSAERTGGSVSTLTIQRTQQEDSAVYLCASSLSGGRTGELFFGEGSRLTVL.

This chain links TRBV29-1 with TRBJ1-1; the D gene is possibly TRBD1 (6 bases). CDR1 and CDR2 (germline): SQVTM, ANQGSEA. The CDR3 spans 14 residues. The germline V and J ends were trimmed by 4 bases and 6 bases, with 18 bases remaining between them. The CDR3 nucleotides read TGCAGCGTTGGGACCGGGGGGCCGGCCCCTGAAGCTTTCTTT. Translated, it gives CSVGTGGPAPEAFF. Filled out from reference TRBV29-1 and TRBJ1-1, the complete variable domain reads SAVISQKPSRDICQRGTSLTIQCQVDSQVTMMFWYRQQPGQSLTLIATANQGSEATYESGFVIDKFPISRPNLTFSTLTVSNMSPEDSSIYLCSVGTGGPAPEAFFGQGTRLTVV.

This chain joins TRBV7-2 and TRBJ2-1; TRBD2 is a possible D gene (7 bases). The V end lost 5 bases, the J end lost 1 base, and 15 bases lay between the germline ends. The germline V gene encodes CDR1 SGHTA and CDR2 FQGNSA. The CDR3 has 16 amino acids. The CDR3 DNA follows: TGTGCCAGCAGCGATATCCGGGGGGCTTCCTACAATGAGCAGTTCTTC. It yields the protein CASSDIRGASYNEQFF.

This clone was recorded only once. The rearrangement joins TRBV15 to TRBJ2-5; perhaps TRBD1 as D (5 bases). The CDR3 covers 15 residues. Germline V lookup: CDR1 LNHNV, CDR2 YYDKDF (reference sequence). Deletions cut 0 bases from V and 1 base from J, with 9 bases between. CDR3 region: CATSRDKTGQETQYF. CDR3 bases: TGTGCCACCAGCAGAGATAAAACAGGCCAAGAGACCCAGTACTTC.

As regards this clone: The junction departs from the called germline gene at one end, perhaps through a read error. The J gene is TRBJ2-7, the V gene TRBV5-1, with unresolved D. From germline, CDR1 is SGHRS and CDR2 YFSETQ. The CDR3 covers 13 residues. This CDR3 reads CASSLALVSEQYF. The CDR3 DNA reads as TGTGCCAGCAGCTTGGCCCTAGTAAGCGAGCAGTACTTC.

This sequence joins TRBV28 and TRBJ2-5, with D tentatively TRBD2 (6 bases). Trimming stripped 2 bases from V and 0 bases from J, with 16 bases between. The length of the CDR3 is 17 residues. Germline CDR1 MDHEN, CDR2 SYDVKM. CDR3 residues: CASSLGRTGRHQETQYF. In DNA form, the CDR3 reads TGTGCCAGCAGTTTAGGCAGGACTGGGAGGCACCAAGAGACCCAGTACTTC.

The chain links TRBV6-2 or TRBV6-3 to TRBJ1-2; 8 bases line up with TRBD1. The trim removed 1 base at V and 7 bases at J, leaving 5 bases unmatched. The V gene's germline CDR1 is MNHEY and CDR2 SVGEGT. This CDR3 is built from 14 residues. For the CDR3, the DNA is TGTGCCAGCAGTTACTGGCAGGGGGCGAGTGGCTACACCTTC. This codes for CASSYWQGASGYTF.

This chain uses TRBV6-5 with TRBJ1-1; 8 nucleotides line up with TRBD1. The J segment lost 1 base and the V segment lost 4 bases, leaving 8 bases of the junction unmatched. Germline assignment: CDR1 MNHEY and CDR2 SVGAGI. This CDR3 comprises 16 residues. The CDR3 region is CASSSRDRNKNTEAFF. CDR3 DNA: TGTGCCAGCAGTTCAAGGGACAGGAACAAGAACACTGAAGCTTTCTTT.